The clone carrying this T cell receptor (beta chain) was counted many times. This sample is drawn from a study of T cells in Graves' hyperthyroidism and ophthalmopathy. This CDR3 contains 19 residues. The V gene lost 1 base and the J gene lost 4 bases, with 23 bases spanning the gap. Germline CDR1 is SGHAT and CDR2 is FQNNGV. Using RNA transcripts as the source, TCR beta CDR3 regions were amplified. First-round RT-PCR targeting the TCR CDR3 was performed with the HTBI primer set. TCRdb re-called the multiplex PCR reads through MiXCR, storing one row per CDR3 protein. The sample carries 350,000 or so distinct CDR3 sequences, about 17% recorded once. Reasons for excluding patients were uncontrolled infection, other autoimmune disease, pregnancy or lactation. Fresh peripheral blood, 10 ml, was the source of the PBMCs.

The sequence came from a woman aged 25-40 years with Graves' hyperthyroidism that later progressed to Graves' ophthalmopathy. Material: blood. The chain links TRBV11-2 to TRBJ2-1; weak D call: TRBD2 (5 bases). This CDR3 reads CASSLVRSPTGSGYNEQFF. The CDR3 DNA reads TGTGCCAGCAGCTTAGTTAGGAGTCCCACGGGGTCTGGGTACAATGAGCAGTTCTTC.